This TCR beta chain was found in a study of CD8+CD57+ T cells in acquired aplastic anemia. The sample holds many counts of this clonotype. Genomic DNA constituted the template upon which TCR beta VDJ and CDR3 profiling was performed. TCRdb passed the reads through MiXCR, listing each CDR3 protein once. Altogether approximately 150,000 distinct CDR3 sequences are present, about half being singletons, with the ten largest covering roughly 3.5%. Patients included in sequencing had previously demonstrated CD8+CD57+ cell expansion by flow cytometry. V was pared by 4 bases and J by 9 bases, with 17 bases between. The germline V gene has CDR1 SGHNT and CDR2 YYREEE (reference sequence). The length of the CDR3 is 15 residues.

This clonotype was sampled from a human donor with aplastic anemia. This chain joins TRBV5-4 and TRBJ1-6; D unresolved. Material for sequencing was sorted CD4+, CD8+, or CD8+CD57+ T cells (not recorded which) from PBMCs. CDR3 nucleotide sequence: TGTGCCAGCAGCGACACTGGTCGGGATCGTTCACCCCTCCACTTT. This codes for CASSDTGRDRSPLHF.